The sequence of this T cell receptor beta chain was determined in a study of human T cells and chemical hapten exposure. Via MiXCR, TCRdb re-called the RACE reads, giving one row per CDR3 protein. Of approximately 52,000 distinct CDR3 sequences listed, around 9.4% are singletons. This clonotype was counted ten times or more. As to time point: pre-sensitization, week 0. The treatment here: therapeutic diphenylcyclopropenone sensitization with weekly scalp DPC. The clonotype originates from a woman aged 40 to 49 with alopecia areata. Some clones in this sample may be carry-over from other donors' samples. Sequencing used whole blood, obtained in connection with sensitization to the hapten diphenylcyclopropenone (DPC).

The CDR3 reads CASSLVPGLDTEAFF. Written as DNA, the CDR3 is TGTGCCAGCAGCTTGGTACCGGGGCTCGACACTGAAGCTTTCTTT. This chain joins TRBV5-6 and TRBJ1-1, with a tentative D call TRBD1 (5 bases). V was cut by 0 bases and J by 3 bases, with 12 bases left in between. Germline lookup yields CDR1 SGHDT and CDR2 YYEEEE. This CDR3 spans 15 amino acids.